Included here is one T cell receptor beta chain sequence, with context. This sample was included in a study of shared clonotypes between healthy human individuals. Method: immunoSEQ multiplex PCR; TCRdb's copy keeps in-frame clones and lacks some. This sample has over a million clones, with 95% to 99% found just once. The sequence derives from a man aged 30 to 39 in good health. The sample taken for sequencing was naive CD4+ T cells sorted from blood. Subset here: CD45RA+ positively selected.

CDR3 residues: CASSQSSAEQYF. The CDR3 nucleotides read TGTGCCAGCAGCCAATCTAGCGCCGAGCAGTACTTC. This sequence joins TRBV14 and TRBJ2-7; a possible D gene is TRBD2 (6 bases). The ends were cut back, 2 bases at V and 6 bases at J, with 8 bases in the middle. The CDR3 is 12 residues long. Germline values: CDR1 SGHDN, CDR2 FVKESK.